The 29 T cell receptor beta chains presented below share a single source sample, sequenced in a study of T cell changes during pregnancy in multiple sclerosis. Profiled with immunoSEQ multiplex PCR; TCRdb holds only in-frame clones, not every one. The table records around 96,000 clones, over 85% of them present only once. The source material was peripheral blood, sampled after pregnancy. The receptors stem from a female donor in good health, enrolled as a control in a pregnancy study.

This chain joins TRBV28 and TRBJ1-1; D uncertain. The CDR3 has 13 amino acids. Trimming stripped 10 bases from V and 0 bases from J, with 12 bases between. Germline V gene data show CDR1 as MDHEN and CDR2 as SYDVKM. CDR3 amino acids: CATDSPVNTEAFF. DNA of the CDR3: TGTGCCACCGATAGCCCGGTGAACACTGAAGCTTTCTTT.

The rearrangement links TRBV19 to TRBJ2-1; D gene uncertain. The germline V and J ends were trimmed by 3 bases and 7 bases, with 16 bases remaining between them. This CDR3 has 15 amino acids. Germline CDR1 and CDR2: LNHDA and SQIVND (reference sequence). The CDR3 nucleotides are TGTGCCAGTAGTATCGGCGGAAAGGCGTCGAATGAGCAGTTCTTC. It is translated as CASSIGGKASNEQFF.

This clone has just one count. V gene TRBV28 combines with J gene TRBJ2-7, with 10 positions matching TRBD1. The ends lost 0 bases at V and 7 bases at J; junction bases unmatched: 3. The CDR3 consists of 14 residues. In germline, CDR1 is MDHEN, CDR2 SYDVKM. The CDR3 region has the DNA TGTGCCAGCAGTTTATGGGGACAGGGGTGGGAGCAGTACTTC. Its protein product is CASSLWGQGWEQYF.

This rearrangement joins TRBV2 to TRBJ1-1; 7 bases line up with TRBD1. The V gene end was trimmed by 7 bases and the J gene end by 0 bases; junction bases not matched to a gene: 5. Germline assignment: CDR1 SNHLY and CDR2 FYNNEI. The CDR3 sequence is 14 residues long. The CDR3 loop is CASKGQTLNTEAFF. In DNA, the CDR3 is TGTGCCAGCAAGGGACAGACCTTGAACACTGAAGCTTTCTTT. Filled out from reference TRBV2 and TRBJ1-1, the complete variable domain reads EPEVTQTPSHQVTQMGQEVILRCVPISNHLYFYWYRQILGQKVEFLVSFYNNEISEKSEIFDDQFSVERPDGSNFTLKIRSTKLEDSAMYFCASKGQTLNTEAFFGQGTRLTVV.

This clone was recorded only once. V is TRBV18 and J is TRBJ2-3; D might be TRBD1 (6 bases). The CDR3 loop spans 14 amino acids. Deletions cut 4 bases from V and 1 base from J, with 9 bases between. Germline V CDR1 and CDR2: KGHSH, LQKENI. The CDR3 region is CASSQNRGTDTQYF. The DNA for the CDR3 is TGTGCCAGCTCACAAAACAGGGGCACAGATACGCAGTATTTT.

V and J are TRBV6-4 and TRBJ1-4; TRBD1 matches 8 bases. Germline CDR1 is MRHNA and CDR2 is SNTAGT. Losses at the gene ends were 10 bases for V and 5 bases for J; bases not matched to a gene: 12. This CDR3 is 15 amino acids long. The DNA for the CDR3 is TGTGCCACCGAACAGGGGGGTCCTTACAATGAAAAACTGTTTTTT. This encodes CATEQGGPYNEKLFF.

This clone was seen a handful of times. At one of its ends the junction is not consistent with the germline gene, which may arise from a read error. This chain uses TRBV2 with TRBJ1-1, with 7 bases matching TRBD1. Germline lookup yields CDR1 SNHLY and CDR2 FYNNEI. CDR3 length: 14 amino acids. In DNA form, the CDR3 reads TGTGCCACCAGTACACAGGGGACGAACACTGAAGCTTTCTTT. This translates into CATSTQGTNTEAFF.

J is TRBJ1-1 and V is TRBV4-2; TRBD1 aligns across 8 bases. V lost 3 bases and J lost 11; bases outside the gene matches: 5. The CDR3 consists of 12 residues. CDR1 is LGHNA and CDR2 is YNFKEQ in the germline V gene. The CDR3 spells CASSQEQGDAFF. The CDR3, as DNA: TGTGCCAGCAGCCAGGAACAGGGGGATGCTTTCTTT.

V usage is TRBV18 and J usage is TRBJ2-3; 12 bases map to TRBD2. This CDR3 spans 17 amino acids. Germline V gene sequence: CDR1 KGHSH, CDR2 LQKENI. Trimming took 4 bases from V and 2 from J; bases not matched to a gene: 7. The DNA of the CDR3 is TGTGCCAGCTCACTTACGACTAGCGGGAGCCTCACAGATACGCAGTATTTT. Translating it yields CASSLTTSGSLTDTQYF.

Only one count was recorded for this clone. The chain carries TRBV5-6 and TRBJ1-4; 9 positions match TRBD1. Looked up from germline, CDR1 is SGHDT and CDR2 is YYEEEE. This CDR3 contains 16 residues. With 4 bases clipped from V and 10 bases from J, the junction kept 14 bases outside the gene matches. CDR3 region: CASSTRQGGELGKLFF. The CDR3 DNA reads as TGTGCCAGCAGCACCAGACAGGGGGGCGAACTTGGAAAACTGTTTTTT.

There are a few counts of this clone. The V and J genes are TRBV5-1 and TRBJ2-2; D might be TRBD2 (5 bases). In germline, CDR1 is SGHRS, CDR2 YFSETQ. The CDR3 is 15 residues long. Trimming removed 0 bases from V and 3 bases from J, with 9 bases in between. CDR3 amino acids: CASSLVSGDTGELFF. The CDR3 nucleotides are TGCGCCAGCAGCTTGGTCAGCGGAGACACCGGGGAGCTGTTTTTT.

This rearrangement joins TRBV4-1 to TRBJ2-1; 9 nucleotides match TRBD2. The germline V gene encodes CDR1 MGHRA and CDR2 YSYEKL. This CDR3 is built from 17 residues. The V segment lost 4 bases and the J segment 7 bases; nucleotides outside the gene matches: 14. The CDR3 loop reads CASSPRFRREGGNEQFF. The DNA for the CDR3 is TGCGCCAGCAGCCCGCGATTTCGGCGGGAGGGAGGGAATGAGCAGTTCTTC.

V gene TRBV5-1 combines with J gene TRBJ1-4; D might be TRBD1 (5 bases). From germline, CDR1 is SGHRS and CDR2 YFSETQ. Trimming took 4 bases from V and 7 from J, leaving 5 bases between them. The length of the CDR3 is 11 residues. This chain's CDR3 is CASSRGEKLFF. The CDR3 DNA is TGCGCCAGCAGCAGGGGTGAAAAACTGTTTTTT. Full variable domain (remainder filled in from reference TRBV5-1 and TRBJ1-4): KAGVTQTPRYLIKTRGQQVTLSCSPISGHRSVSWYQQTPGQGLQFLFEYFSETQRNKGNFPGRFSGRQFSNSRSEMNVSTLELGDSALYLCASSRGEKLFFGSGTQLSVL.

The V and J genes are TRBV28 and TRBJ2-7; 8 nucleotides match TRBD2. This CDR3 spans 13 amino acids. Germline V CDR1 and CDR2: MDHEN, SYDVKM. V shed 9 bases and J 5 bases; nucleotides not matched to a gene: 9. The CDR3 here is CASQSGRWDEQYF. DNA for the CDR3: TGTGCCAGTCAGAGCGGGAGATGGGACGAGCAGTACTTC. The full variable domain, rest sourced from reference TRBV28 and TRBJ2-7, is DVKVTQSSRYLVKRTGEKVFLECVQDMDHENMFWYRQDPGLGLRLIYFSYDVKMKEKGDIPEGYSVSREKKERFSLILESASTNQTSMYLCASQSGRWDEQYFGPGTRLTVT.

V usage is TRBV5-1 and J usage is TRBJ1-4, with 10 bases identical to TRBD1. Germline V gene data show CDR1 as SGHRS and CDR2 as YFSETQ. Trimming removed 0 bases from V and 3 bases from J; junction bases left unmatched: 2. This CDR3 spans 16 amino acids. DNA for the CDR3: TGCGCCAGCAGCTTGGCTGGGACAGGGGCTAATGAAAAACTGTTTTTT. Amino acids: CASSLAGTGANEKLFF.

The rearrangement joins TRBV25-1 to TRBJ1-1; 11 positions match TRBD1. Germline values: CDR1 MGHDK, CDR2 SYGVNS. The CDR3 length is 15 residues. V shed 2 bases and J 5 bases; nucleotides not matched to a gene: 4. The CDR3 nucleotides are TGTGCCAGCAGTGAAGGACAGGGGGCTGAGACTGAAGCTTTCTTT. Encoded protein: CASSEGQGAETEAFF.

The CDR3 sequence: CASSLAGTLFNEQFF. The CDR3 nucleotides read TGTGCCAGCAGCTTAGCCGGGACTTTGTTCAATGAGCAGTTCTTC. The V and J genes are TRBV7-9 and TRBJ2-1; D possibly corresponds to TRBD2 (6 bases). V shed 0 bases and J shed 6 bases, with 12 bases lying between them. Germline CDR1 reads SEHNR; CDR2 reads FQNEAQ (reference sequence). CDR3 length: 15 residues.

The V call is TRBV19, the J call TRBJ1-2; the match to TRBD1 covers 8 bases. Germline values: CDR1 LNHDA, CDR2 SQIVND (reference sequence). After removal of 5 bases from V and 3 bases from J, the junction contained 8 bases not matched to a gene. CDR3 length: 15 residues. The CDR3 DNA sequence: TGTGCCAGTAGTCCCGCCGACAGGGGAGACTATGGCTACACCTTC. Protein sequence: CASSPADRGDYGYTF.

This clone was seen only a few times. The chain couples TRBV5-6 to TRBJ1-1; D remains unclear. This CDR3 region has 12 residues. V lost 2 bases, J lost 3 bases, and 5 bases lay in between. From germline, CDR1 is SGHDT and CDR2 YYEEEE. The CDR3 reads CASSLSDTEAFF. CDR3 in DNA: TGTGCCAGCAGCTTATCGGACACTGAAGCTTTCTTT.

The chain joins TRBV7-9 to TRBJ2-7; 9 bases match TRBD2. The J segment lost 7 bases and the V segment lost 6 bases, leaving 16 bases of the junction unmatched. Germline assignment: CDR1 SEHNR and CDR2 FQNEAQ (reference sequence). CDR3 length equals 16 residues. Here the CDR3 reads CASSTGGLATKGEQYF. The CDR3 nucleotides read TGTGCCAGCAGTACCGGAGGACTAGCGACGAAGGGGGAGCAGTACTTC.

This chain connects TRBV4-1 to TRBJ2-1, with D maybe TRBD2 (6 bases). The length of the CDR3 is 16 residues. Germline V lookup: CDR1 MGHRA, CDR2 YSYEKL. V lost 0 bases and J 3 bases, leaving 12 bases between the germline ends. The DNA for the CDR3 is TGCGCCAGCAGCCAAGATTACGCTAGCGTCTACAATGAGCAGTTCTTC. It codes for CASSQDYASVYNEQFF.

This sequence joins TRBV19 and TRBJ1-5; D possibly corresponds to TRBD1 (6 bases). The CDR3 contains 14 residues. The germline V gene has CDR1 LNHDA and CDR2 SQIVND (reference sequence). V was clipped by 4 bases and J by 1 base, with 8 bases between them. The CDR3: CASSTQGSNQPQHF. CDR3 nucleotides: TGTGCCAGTAGTACCCAGGGGAGCAATCAGCCCCAGCATTTT.

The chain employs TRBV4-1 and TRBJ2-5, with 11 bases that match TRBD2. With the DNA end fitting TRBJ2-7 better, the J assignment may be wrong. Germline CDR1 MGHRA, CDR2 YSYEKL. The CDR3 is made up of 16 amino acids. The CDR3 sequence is CASSHSPSGRLYEQYF. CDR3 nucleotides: TGCGCCAGCAGCCATTCCCCTAGCGGGAGGCTCTACGAGCAGTACTTC.

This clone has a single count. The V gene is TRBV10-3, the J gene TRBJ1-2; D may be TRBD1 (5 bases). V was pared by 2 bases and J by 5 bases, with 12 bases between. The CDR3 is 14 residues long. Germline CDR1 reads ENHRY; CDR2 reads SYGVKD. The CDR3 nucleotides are TGTGCCATCAGTGAGCGGGGGAGTGGATATGGCTACACCTTC. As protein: CAISERGSGYGYTF.

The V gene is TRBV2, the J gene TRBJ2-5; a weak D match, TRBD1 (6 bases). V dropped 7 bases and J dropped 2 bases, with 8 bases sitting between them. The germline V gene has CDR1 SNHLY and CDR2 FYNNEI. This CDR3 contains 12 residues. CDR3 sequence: CASKTGQETQYF. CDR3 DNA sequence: TGTGCCAGCAAGACAGGTCAAGAGACCCAGTACTTC.

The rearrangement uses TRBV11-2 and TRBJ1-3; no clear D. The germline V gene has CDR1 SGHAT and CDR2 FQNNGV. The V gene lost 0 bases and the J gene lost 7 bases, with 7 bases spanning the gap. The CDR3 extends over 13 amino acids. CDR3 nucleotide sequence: TGTGCCAGCAGCTTAGATAGAACTAACACCATATATTTT. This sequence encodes CASSLDRTNTIYF.

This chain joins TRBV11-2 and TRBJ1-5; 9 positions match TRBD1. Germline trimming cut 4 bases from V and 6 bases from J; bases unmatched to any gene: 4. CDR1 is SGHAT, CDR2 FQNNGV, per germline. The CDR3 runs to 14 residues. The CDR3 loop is CASSSQGAGQPQHF. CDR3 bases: TGTGCCAGCAGCTCACAGGGGGCTGGTCAGCCCCAGCATTTT.

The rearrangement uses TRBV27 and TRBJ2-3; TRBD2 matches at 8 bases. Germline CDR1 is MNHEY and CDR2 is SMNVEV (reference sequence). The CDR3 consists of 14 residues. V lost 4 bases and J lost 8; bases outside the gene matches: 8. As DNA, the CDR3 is TGTGCCAGCAGTTGGGGCGGTGCGGGGGGTACGCAGTATTTT. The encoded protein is CASSWGGAGGTQYF.

CDR3 amino acids: CASSLRDRGYEQYF. As DNA, the CDR3 is TGTGCCAGCAGTCTGCGGGACAGGGGGTACGAGCAGTACTTC. This chain links TRBV27 with TRBJ2-7, with 11 positions matching TRBD1. CDR1 and CDR2 from the germline V gene are MNHEY and SMNVEV (reference sequence). The V gene end was trimmed by 5 bases and the J gene end by 4 bases; junction bases not matched to a gene: 4. The CDR3 length is 14 residues.